The clone carrying this T cell receptor beta chain was detected once. TCRdb's copy holds only in-frame clones and misses some; the assay was immunoSEQ multiplex PCR. Here the sample spans about 160,000 clones, 80% to 95% being singletons. CDR1 is GTSNPN and CDR2 is SVGIG in the germline V gene (reference sequence). V dropped 6 bases and J dropped 7 bases, with 22 bases sitting between them. The CDR3 totals 15 residues. The entry originates in a study of blood T cell repertoires in COVID-19. This receptor was identified in a man under 40 with COVID-19, enrolled during active disease. The V call is TRBV30, the J call TRBJ1-5, with a tentative D call TRBD1 (5 bases). The specimen was peripheral blood. CDR3 protein: CACLRPGVGTQPQHF. DNA of the CDR3: TGTGCCTGCCTACGACCGGGAGTCGGGACCCAGCCCCAGCATTTT.